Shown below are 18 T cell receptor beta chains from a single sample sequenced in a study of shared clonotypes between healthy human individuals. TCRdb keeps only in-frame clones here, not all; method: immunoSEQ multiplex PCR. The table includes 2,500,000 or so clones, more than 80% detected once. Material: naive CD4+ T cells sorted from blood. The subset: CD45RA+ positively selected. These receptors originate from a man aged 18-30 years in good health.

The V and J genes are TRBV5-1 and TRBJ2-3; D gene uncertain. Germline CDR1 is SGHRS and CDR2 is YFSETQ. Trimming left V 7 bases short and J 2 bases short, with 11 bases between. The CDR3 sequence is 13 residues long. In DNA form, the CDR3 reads TGCGCCAGCCGTCAAAACCCCACAGATACGCAGTATTTT. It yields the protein CASRQNPTDTQYF.

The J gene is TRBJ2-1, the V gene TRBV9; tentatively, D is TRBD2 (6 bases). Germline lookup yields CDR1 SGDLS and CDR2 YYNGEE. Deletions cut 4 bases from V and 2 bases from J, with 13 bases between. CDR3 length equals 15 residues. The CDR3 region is CASSFRGGTYNEQFF. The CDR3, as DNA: TGTGCCAGCAGCTTTCGTGGAGGGACCTACAATGAGCAGTTCTTC.

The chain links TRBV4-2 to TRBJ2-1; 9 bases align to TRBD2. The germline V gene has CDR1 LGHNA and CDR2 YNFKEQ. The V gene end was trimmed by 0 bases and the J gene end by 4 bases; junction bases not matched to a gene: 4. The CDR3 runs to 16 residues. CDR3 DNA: TGTGCCAGCAGCCAAGATAGACTAGCGGATTACAATGAGCAGTTCTTC. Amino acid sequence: CASSQDRLADYNEQFF.

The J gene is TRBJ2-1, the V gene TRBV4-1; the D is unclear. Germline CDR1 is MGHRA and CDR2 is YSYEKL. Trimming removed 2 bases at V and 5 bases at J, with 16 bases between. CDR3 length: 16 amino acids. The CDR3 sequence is CASSQSPRPVHNEQFF. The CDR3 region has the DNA TGCGCCAGCAGCCAAAGCCCCCGTCCAGTACACAATGAGCAGTTCTTC.

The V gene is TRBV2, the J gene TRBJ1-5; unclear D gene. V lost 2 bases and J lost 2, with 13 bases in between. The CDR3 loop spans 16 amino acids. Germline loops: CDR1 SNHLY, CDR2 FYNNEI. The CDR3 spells CASSERGKGGNQPQHF. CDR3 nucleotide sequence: TGTGCCAGCAGTGAAAGAGGAAAGGGAGGCAATCAGCCCCAGCATTTT.

This CDR3 reads CASVRGAPYEQYF. As DNA, the CDR3 is TGTGCCAGCGTGCGGGGGGCACCCTACGAGCAGTACTTC. The chain combines TRBV6-1 with TRBJ2-7; 8 bases map to TRBD2. The CDR3 length is 13 residues. J was trimmed by 2 bases and V by 8 bases; bases with no gene match: 5. The germline V gene encodes CDR1 MNHNS and CDR2 SASEGT.

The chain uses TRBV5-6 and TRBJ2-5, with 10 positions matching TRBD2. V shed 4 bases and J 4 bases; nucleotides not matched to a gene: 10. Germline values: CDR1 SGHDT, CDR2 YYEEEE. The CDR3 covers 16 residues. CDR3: CASSLFGSSGGETQYF. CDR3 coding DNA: TGTGCCAGCAGCCTCTTCGGCTCTAGCGGGGGAGAGACCCAGTACTTC.

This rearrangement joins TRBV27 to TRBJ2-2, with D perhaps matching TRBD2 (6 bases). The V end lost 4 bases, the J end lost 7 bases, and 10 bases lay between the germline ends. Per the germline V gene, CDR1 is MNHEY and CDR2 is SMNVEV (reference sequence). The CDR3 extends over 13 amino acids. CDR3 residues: CASSWRGFGELFF. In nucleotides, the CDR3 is TGTGCCAGCAGTTGGCGGGGCTTCGGGGAGCTGTTTTTT.

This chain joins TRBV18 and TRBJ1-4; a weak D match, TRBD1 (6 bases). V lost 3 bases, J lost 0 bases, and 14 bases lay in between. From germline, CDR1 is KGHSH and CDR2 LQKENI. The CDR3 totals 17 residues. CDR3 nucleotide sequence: TGTGCCAGCTCACCCCGGGGGGGCGCAACAACTAATGAAAAACTGTTTTTT. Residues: CASSPRGGATTNEKLFF.

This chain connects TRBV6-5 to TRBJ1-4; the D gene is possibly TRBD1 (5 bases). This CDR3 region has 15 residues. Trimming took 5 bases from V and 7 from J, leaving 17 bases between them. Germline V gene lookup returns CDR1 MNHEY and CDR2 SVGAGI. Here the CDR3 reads CASSTFWQGVEKLFF. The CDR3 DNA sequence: TGTGCCAGCAGTACCTTCTGGCAGGGAGTTGAAAAACTGTTTTTT.

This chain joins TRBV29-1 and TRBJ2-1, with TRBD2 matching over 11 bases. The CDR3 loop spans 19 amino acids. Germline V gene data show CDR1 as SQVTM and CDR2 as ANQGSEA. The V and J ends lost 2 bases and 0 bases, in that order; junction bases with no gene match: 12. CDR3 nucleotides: TGCAGCGTTGAAAGGGGGCTAGCGGGAGGTTTAAGCTCCTACAATGAGCAGTTCTTC. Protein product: CSVERGLAGGLSSYNEQFF.

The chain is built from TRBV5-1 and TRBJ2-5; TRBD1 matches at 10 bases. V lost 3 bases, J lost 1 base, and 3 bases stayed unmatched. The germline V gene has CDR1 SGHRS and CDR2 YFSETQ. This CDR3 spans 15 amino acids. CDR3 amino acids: CASSSGQGSQETQYF. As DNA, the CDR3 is TGCGCCAGCAGCTCGGGACAGGGGTCCCAAGAGACCCAGTACTTC.

The CDR3 reads CAWSVQNRVSYEQYF. CDR3 bases: TGTGCCTGGAGTGTACAGAACAGGGTCTCCTACGAGCAGTACTTC. The rearrangement joins TRBV30 to TRBJ2-7; D may be TRBD1 (6 bases). This CDR3 has 15 residues. The V end was cut by 0 bases, the J end by 0 bases, with 12 bases between. The V gene's germline CDR1 is GTSNPN and CDR2 SVGIG (reference sequence). The full variable domain, rest sourced from reference TRBV30 and TRBJ2-7, is SQTIHQWPATLVQPVGSPLSLECTVEGTSNPNLYWYRQAAGRGLQLLFYSVGIGQISSEVPQNLSASRPQDRQFILSSKKLLLSDSGFYLCAWSVQNRVSYEQYFGPGTRLTVT.

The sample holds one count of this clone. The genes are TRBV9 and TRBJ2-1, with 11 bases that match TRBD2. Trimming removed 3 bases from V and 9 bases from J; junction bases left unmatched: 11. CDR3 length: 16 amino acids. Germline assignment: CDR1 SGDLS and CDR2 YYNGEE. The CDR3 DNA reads TGTGCCAGCAGCGGATTAGCGGGGGGGCCGGGAGGTGAGCAGTTCTTC. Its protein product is CASSGLAGGPGGEQFF. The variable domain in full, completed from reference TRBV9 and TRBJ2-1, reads DSGVTQTPKHLITATGQRVTLRCSPRSGDLSVYWYQQSLDQGLQFLIQYYNGEERAKGNILERFSAQQFPDLHSELNLSSLELGDSALYFCASSGLAGGPGGEQFFGPGTRLTVL.

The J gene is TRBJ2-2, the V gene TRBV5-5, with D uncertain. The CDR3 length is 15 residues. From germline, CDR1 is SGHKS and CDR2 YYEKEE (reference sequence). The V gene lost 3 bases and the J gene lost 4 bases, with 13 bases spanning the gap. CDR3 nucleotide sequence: TGTGCCAGCAGCTCCAGGAAGAGAGGCACCGGGGAGCTGTTTTTT. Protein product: CASSSRKRGTGELFF.

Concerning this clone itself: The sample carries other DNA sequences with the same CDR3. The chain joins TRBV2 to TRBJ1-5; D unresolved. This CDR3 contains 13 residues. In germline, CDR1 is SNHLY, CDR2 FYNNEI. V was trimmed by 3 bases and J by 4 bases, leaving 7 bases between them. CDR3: CASSDGENQPQHF. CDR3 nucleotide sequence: TGTGCCAGCAGTGACGGGGAGAATCAGCCCCAGCATTTT.

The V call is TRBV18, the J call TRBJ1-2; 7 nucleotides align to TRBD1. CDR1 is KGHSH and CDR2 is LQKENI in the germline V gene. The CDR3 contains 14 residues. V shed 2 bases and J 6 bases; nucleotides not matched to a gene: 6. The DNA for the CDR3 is TGTGCCAGCTCACCATCAGGAGGGGGCGATGGCTACACCTTC. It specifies CASSPSGGGDGYTF.

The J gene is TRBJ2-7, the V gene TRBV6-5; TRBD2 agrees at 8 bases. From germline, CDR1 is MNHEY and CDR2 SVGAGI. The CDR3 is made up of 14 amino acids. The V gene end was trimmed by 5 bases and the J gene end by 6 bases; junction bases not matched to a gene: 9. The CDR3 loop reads CASSPPGTRGEQYF. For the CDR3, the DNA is TGTGCCAGCAGTCCCCCAGGGACTAGAGGCGAGCAGTACTTC.